The 26 T cell receptor beta chains below were found in one sample sequenced in a study of blood T cell repertoires in COVID-19. Clones were read by immunoSEQ multiplex PCR, and TCRdb kept only the in-frame ones, dropping some. The top ten hold about 7.2% of the sample, which has some 200,000 clones, 60% to 85% seen once. Sequencing input: peripheral blood. The receptor source for this set is a woman aged 65 to 85 with acute or convalescent COVID-19.

This sequence joins TRBV5-6 and TRBJ1-2; D is unclear. The germline CDR1 and CDR2 sequences are SGHDT and YYEEEE. The CDR3 extends over 15 amino acids. V lost 3 bases to trimming and J lost 7 bases, with 19 bases between them. CDR3 loop: CASSSTAVGRLGYTF. The CDR3 nucleotides are TGTGCCAGCAGCTCCACAGCCGTGGGCCGTCTTGGCTACACCTTC.

The chain joins TRBV11-2 to TRBJ2-3; D is possibly TRBD2 (6 bases). Trimming cost V 6 bases and J 5 bases, with 15 bases left between them. This CDR3 is built from 14 residues. CDR1 SGHAT and CDR2 FQNNGV come from the germline V gene. The CDR3 DNA is TGTGCCAGCAGTCCTTCGTTAGCGGTAGATACGCAGTATTTT. It translates to CASSPSLAVDTQYF.

The chain couples TRBV4-2 to TRBJ2-2, with 14 bases matching TRBD2. The germline V gene encodes CDR1 LGHNA and CDR2 YNFKEQ. V was pared by 4 bases and J by 5 bases, with 9 bases of the junction left unmatched. CDR3 length: 18 amino acids. The CDR3 sequence is CASSPTSGGAFSTGELFF. CDR3 bases: TGTGCCAGCAGCCCGACTAGCGGGGGGGCCTTTAGTACCGGGGAGCTGTTTTTT.

The gene calls are TRBV4-2 and TRBJ2-6, with 7 positions matching TRBD1. Trimming cost V 0 bases and J 2 bases; bases outside gene matches: 4. The CDR3 runs 17 residues. Germline V gene data show CDR1 as LGHNA and CDR2 as YNFKEQ. The CDR3 reads CASSQDRQGTGANVLTF. DNA for the CDR3: TGTGCCAGCAGCCAAGATCGACAGGGAACTGGGGCCAACGTCCTGACTTTC.

V usage is TRBV10-2 and J usage is TRBJ1-2, with D tentatively TRBD1 (5 bases). V was pared by 0 bases and J by 0 bases, with 11 bases between. The CDR3 extends over 16 amino acids. Germline V gene sequence: CDR1 WSHSY, CDR2 SAAADI. In DNA, the CDR3 is TGCGCCAGCAGTGAGTCGAGGAGGGGCACTAACTATGGCTACACCTTC. Translated, it gives CASSESRRGTNYGYTF.

The chain couples TRBV9 to TRBJ2-1; TRBD1 matches at 9 bases. The trim removed 5 bases at V and 4 bases at J, leaving 4 bases unmatched. This CDR3 contains 14 residues. CDR1 SGDLS and CDR2 YYNGEE come from the germline V gene. The CDR3 DNA follows: TGTGCCAGCAGGGGACAGGGTCCTTACAATGAGCAGTTCTTC. It translates to CASRGQGPYNEQFF. Looking up the rest from reference TRBV9 and TRBJ2-1 gives the full variable domain: DSGVTQTPKHLITATGQRVTLRCSPRSGDLSVYWYQQSLDQGLQFLIQYYNGEERAKGNILERFSAQQFPDLHSELNLSSLELGDSALYFCASRGQGPYNEQFFGPGTRLTVL.

Points on this clone: This specimen includes other DNA sequences encoding the same CDR3. The chain couples TRBV6-5 to TRBJ2-5; 10 bases are a match to TRBD2. Unmatched junction bases numbered 0, after V lost 6 bases and J lost 2 bases. Looked up from germline, CDR1 is MNHEY and CDR2 is SVGAGI. The CDR3 has 13 residues. The CDR3 loop reads CASRLAGQETQYF. For the CDR3, the DNA is TGTGCCAGCAGACTAGCGGGGCAAGAGACCCAGTACTTC.

The V gene is TRBV4-1, the J gene TRBJ1-1, with 10 bases that match TRBD1. Looked up from germline, CDR1 is MGHRA and CDR2 is YSYEKL. The CDR3 sequence is 13 residues long. Trimming at V came to 8 bases and at J to 4 bases, leaving 4 bases not matched to a gene. Written as DNA, the CDR3 is TGCGCCAGCTCGTGGGACAGGGGCACTGAAGCTTTCTTT. Protein product: CASSWDRGTEAFF.

The chain carries TRBV5-1 and TRBJ2-5; 7 positions match TRBD1. Germline V gene lookup returns CDR1 SGHRS and CDR2 YFSETQ. The CDR3 consists of 15 residues. J lost 2 bases, V lost 3 bases, and 7 bases had no gene match. The CDR3 coding sequence is TGCGCCAGCAGCTCGAATCCAGGGGGACAAGAGACCCAGTACTTC. Translated, it gives CASSSNPGGQETQYF. Complete variable domain (other parts from reference TRBV5-1 and TRBJ2-5): KAGVTQTPRYLIKTRGQQVTLSCSPISGHRSVSWYQQTPGQGLQFLFEYFSETQRNKGNFPGRFSGRQFSNSRSEMNVSTLELGDSALYLCASSSNPGGQETQYFGPGTRLLVL.

V and J are TRBV12-5 and TRBJ2-5; possible D gene TRBD2, 6 bases. The length of the CDR3 is 16 residues. The V end was cut by 1 base, the J end by 4 bases, with 16 bases between. Germline V gene sequence: CDR1 LGHNT, CDR2 FRNRAP. The CDR3 DNA follows: TGTGCTAGTGGTTTGGCCTCGGGGGTTGGGGGAGAGACCCAGTACTTC. Its protein is CASGLASGVGGETQYF.

J is TRBJ1-2 and V is TRBV6-5; 9 nucleotides agree with TRBD1. The CDR3 is 14 residues long. Germline V lookup: CDR1 MNHEY, CDR2 SVGAGI. J gave up 6 bases and V 6 bases, and 8 bases lay outside the gene matches. CDR3 DNA sequence: TGTGCCAGCAGCCGACAGGGGGGTTCGCATGGCTACACCTTC. It yields the protein CASSRQGGSHGYTF.

The J gene is TRBJ2-2, the V gene TRBV21-1; TRBD2 reflects the table's D call only, with no check against the DNA. TRBV21-1 is reported as a pseudogene. This CDR3 comprises 16 residues. DNA for the CDR3: TGTGCCAGCAGCCGCTCCGGGAATAAGGACACCGGGGAGCTGTTTTTT. Translated, it gives CASSRSGNKDTGELFF.

J is TRBJ1-3 and V is TRBV6-5, with 7 bases lining up with TRBD1. Germline CDR1 reads MNHEY; CDR2 reads SVGAGI. This CDR3 region has 16 residues. V lost 2 bases and J lost 2; bases outside the gene matches: 6. CDR3: CASSYGDRLTGNTIYF. The CDR3 nucleotides are TGTGCCAGCAGTTACGGGGACAGACTCACTGGAAACACCATATATTTT.

This clone occurred once. The chain couples TRBV6-2 or TRBV6-3 to TRBJ2-1; TRBD1 aligns across 9 bases. The germline CDR1 and CDR2 sequences are MNHEY and SVGEGT. J gave up 5 bases and V 6 bases, and 20 bases lay outside the gene matches. This CDR3 contains 19 residues. The CDR3 DNA reads as TGTGCCAGCAGCCCTCACCCGGGACAGGGAAGGGAAGTAGACAATGAGCAGTTCTTC. It specifies CASSPHPGQGREVDNEQFF.

The chain links TRBV24-1 to TRBJ2-7, with 9 bases identical to TRBD1. This CDR3 is built from 17 residues. The junction had 10 bases not matched to a gene; V was cut back by 3 bases and J by 2 bases. Germline V gene lookup returns CDR1 KGHDR and CDR2 SFDVKD. Here the CDR3 reads CATSDDSLGTGTYEQYF. In nucleotides, the CDR3 is TGTGCCACCAGTGATGATTCACTCGGGACAGGGACCTACGAGCAGTACTTC.

The V call is TRBV6-2 or TRBV6-3, the J call TRBJ2-7, with 11 bases fitting TRBD1. There are 15 residues in the CDR3. Germline trimming cut 4 bases from V and 6 bases from J; bases unmatched to any gene: 8. Per the germline V gene, CDR1 is MNHEY and CDR2 is SVGEGT. CDR3 sequence: CASSFSPGTGGEQYF. Here the CDR3 DNA reads TGTGCCAGCAGTTTTTCACCCGGGACAGGGGGCGAGCAGTACTTC.

The rearrangement links TRBV7-3 to TRBJ2-3; TRBD2 might be the D (7 bases). Germline CDR1 and CDR2: SGHTA and FQGTGA. The germline V and J ends were trimmed by 5 bases and 7 bases, with 19 bases remaining between them. There are 15 residues in the CDR3. The CDR3 DNA reads as TGTGCCAGCAGCCCTGGAGGGGGGGAAGTGAATACGCAGTATTTT. It encodes CASSPGGGEVNTQYF.

In its sample, this clone was seen once. The V and J genes are TRBV6-5 and TRBJ1-5, with a tentative D call TRBD1 (5 bases). Germline CDR1 is MNHEY and CDR2 is SVGAGI. The CDR3 spans 13 residues. Between the trimmed V and J ends, which lost 6 bases and 3 bases, there was a span of 9 bases. The CDR3 here is CASSRGFNQPQHF. The CDR3 bases are TGTGCCAGCAGCCGGGGGTTCAATCAGCCCCAGCATTTT.

The rearrangement joins TRBV3-1 (or the pseudogene TRBV3-2) to TRBJ2-3, with 8 bases matching TRBD2. The CDR3 covers 16 residues. V dropped 1 base and J dropped 2; count of bases not matched to a gene: 5. Germline lookup yields CDR1 LGHDT and CDR2 YNNKEL (reference sequence). CDR3 protein: CASSQVRRGATDTQYF. CDR3 in DNA: TGTGCCAGCAGCCAAGTCCGGCGGGGGGCCACAGATACGCAGTATTTT.

This clone is a singleton in its sample. V and J are TRBV6-5 and TRBJ1-1, with 7 bases aligning to TRBD1. The CDR3 has 13 amino acids. J was trimmed by 3 bases and V by 7 bases; bases with no gene match: 5. The V gene's germline CDR1 is MNHEY and CDR2 SVGAGI. CDR3 sequence: CASTGQVDTEAFF. As DNA, the CDR3 is TGTGCCAGCACTGGACAGGTTGACACTGAAGCTTTCTTT.

The chain uses TRBV11-2 and TRBJ2-3; D might be TRBD2 (5 bases). This CDR3 has 14 residues. The germline V gene encodes CDR1 SGHAT and CDR2 FQNNGV. V lost 1 base, J lost 4 bases, and 9 bases lay in between. As DNA, the CDR3 is TGTGCCAGCAGCTTAGGGGCGGGTTCAGATACGCAGTATTTT. This gives the protein CASSLGAGSDTQYF.

This chain uses TRBV11-2 with TRBJ1-5, with D uncertain. Trimming took off 1 base at V and 5 bases at J, with 6 bases between the two ends. The V gene's germline CDR1 is SGHAT and CDR2 FQNNGV. This CDR3 comprises 13 residues. The CDR3 here is CASSLAQDQPQHF. The CDR3 DNA is TGTGCCAGCAGCTTAGCTCAGGATCAGCCCCAGCATTTT. The whole variable domain, remainder taken from reference TRBV11-2 and TRBJ1-5, is EAGVAQSPRYKIIEKRQSVAFWCNPISGHATLYWYQQILGQGPKLLIQFQNNGVVDDSQLPKDRFSAERLKGVDSTLKIQPAKLEDSAVYLCASSLAQDQPQHFGDGTRLSIL.

The chain has TRBV11-2 and TRBJ2-5; 10 nucleotides agree with TRBD2. This CDR3 spans 18 amino acids. J lost 0 bases, V lost 1 base, and 8 bases had no gene match. Germline V gene sequence: CDR1 SGHAT, CDR2 FQNNGV. The CDR3 spells CASSLGDLAGAYQETQYF. The CDR3 DNA reads TGTGCCAGCAGCTTAGGAGATCTAGCGGGGGCGTACCAAGAGACCCAGTACTTC.

This clone was found once. A read error may account for a junction end that differs from germline. This chain connects TRBV20-1 to TRBJ1-2; D may be TRBD1 (5 bases). Germline lookup yields CDR1 DFQATT and CDR2 SNEGSKA (reference sequence). This CDR3 has 10 residues. The CDR3 bases are TGCAGTGCTAGAGATTGGGGCGGTCCTTTC. It codes for CSARDWGGPF.

This clone has just a few counts. The chain combines TRBV2 with TRBJ1-5; D uncertain. The germline V gene has CDR1 SNHLY and CDR2 FYNNEI. This CDR3 spans 13 amino acids. The V end lost 4 bases, the J end lost 4 bases, and 8 bases lay between the germline ends. CDR3 sequence (DNA): TGTGCCAGCAGTGCCCCCCCAAATCAGCCCCAGCATTTT. Encoded protein: CASSAPPNQPQHF.

This clone was counted only a few times. The chain recombines TRBV27 with TRBJ1-6, with D unclear. The germline V gene encodes CDR1 MNHEY and CDR2 SMNVEV (reference sequence). With 4 bases removed from V and 6 bases from J, the gap between germline ends came to 7 bases. There are 13 residues in the CDR3. As DNA, the CDR3 is TGTGCCAGCAGTTATAACGGTAATTCACCCCTCCACTTT. Residues: CASSYNGNSPLHF.